The 32 T cell receptor beta chains presented below share a single source sample, sequenced in a study of brain T cells in children with intractable seizures. Generated by immunoSEQ multiplex PCR, the TCRdb table keeps only in-frame clones and is missing some. The table lists hundreds of thousands of clones, 93% of them singletons, with approximately 5% in the top ten. Time point reported: blood from clinic visit 5 months post-surgery; TSC patient then seizure free. The source was peripheral blood, collected 5 to 6 months after surgery. These TCRs come from a boy less than two years old with tuberous sclerosis and intractable seizures.

This sequence joins TRBV7-6 and TRBJ2-7; D might be TRBD2 (7 bases). This CDR3 spans 14 amino acids. Germline lookup yields CDR1 SGHVS and CDR2 FNYEAQ. V was pared by 2 bases and J by 5 bases, with 13 bases between. The CDR3 region has the DNA TGTGCCAGCAGCTTACTAGCGGAGGGGGACGAGCAGTACTTC. This encodes CASSLLAEGDEQYF.

This chain joins TRBV19 and TRBJ2-5, with 8 bases that match TRBD2. CDR1 LNHDA and CDR2 SQIVND come from the germline V gene (reference sequence). V was clipped by 3 bases and J by 5 bases; unmatched bases: 8. The CDR3 extends over 15 amino acids. This CDR3 is CASSMSSGGGETQYF. The DNA for the CDR3 is TGTGCCAGTAGTATGTCCAGCGGGGGAGGTGAGACCCAGTACTTC.

This clone appeared a single time. This chain joins TRBV15 and TRBJ2-5, with unresolved D. Germline V gene data show CDR1 as LNHNV and CDR2 as YYDKDF (reference sequence). V lost 1 base to trimming and J lost 1 base, with 7 bases between them. The CDR3 totals 14 residues. The CDR3 coding sequence is TGTGCCACCAGCAGAGCCGGCGGCCAAGAGACCCAGTACTTC. Protein product: CATSRAGGQETQYF.

The chain combines TRBV6-6 with TRBJ2-1, with a tentative D call TRBD2 (6 bases). The CDR3 spans 16 residues. Germline CDR1 and CDR2: MNHNY and SVGAGI (reference sequence). Trimming removed 2 bases from V and 10 bases from J, with 21 bases in between. The CDR3 is CASSYLGTLTRDEQFF. For the CDR3, the DNA is TGTGCCAGCAGTTACCTCGGGACTCTTACCAGGGACGAGCAGTTCTTC.

J is TRBJ2-7 and V is TRBV15; 8 bases match TRBD2. Germline V CDR1 and CDR2: LNHNV, YYDKDF (reference sequence). Trimming removed 1 base from V and 3 bases from J; junction bases left unmatched: 8. The length of the CDR3 is 16 residues. CDR3 in DNA: TGTGCCACCAGCAGAGGGTCACGGGAGGGCCTCTACGAGCAGTACTTC. Its translation is CATSRGSREGLYEQYF.

The chain couples TRBV19 to TRBJ1-2; TRBD1 might be the D (5 bases). Per the germline V gene, CDR1 is LNHDA and CDR2 is SQIVND (reference sequence). Deletions cut 6 bases from V and 4 bases from J, with 15 bases between. The CDR3 extends over 14 amino acids. The CDR3 loop is CASSPGYGSYGYTF. The CDR3 bases are TGTGCCAGTAGCCCAGGGTATGGTAGCTATGGCTACACCTTC.

V gene TRBV3-1 (or the pseudogene TRBV3-2) combines with J gene TRBJ2-1; D tentatively reads TRBD1 or TRBD2 (5 bases each). CDR1 LGHDT and CDR2 YNNKEL come from the germline V gene (reference sequence). Trimming left V 1 base short and J 1 base short, with 11 bases between. CDR3 length: 16 amino acids. In DNA, the CDR3 is TGTGCCAGCAGCCAAGTAGCCGGGGCATCCTACAATGAGCAGTTCTTC. This translates into CASSQVAGASYNEQFF.

This clone appeared once. CDR3 loop: CASSIGTGSNEQFF. CDR3 DNA: TGTGCCAGTAGTATTGGGACAGGGTCCAATGAGCAGTTCTTC. The chain recombines TRBV19 with TRBJ2-1; TRBD1 matches at 9 bases. The CDR3 has 14 amino acids. The J segment lost 6 bases and the V segment lost 3 bases, leaving 3 bases of the junction unmatched. Germline CDR1 LNHDA, CDR2 SQIVND (reference sequence).

V is TRBV7-9 and J is TRBJ2-5; 7 bases map to TRBD2. CDR1 and CDR2 (germline): SEHNR, FQNEAQ (reference sequence). The CDR3 spans 14 residues. V gave up 1 base and J gave up 6 bases; unmatched junction bases: 5. The CDR3 protein is CASSLEAAGKTQYF. The CDR3 DNA sequence: TGTGCCAGCAGCTTAGAGGCAGCGGGAAAGACCCAGTACTTC.

The chain links TRBV25-1 to TRBJ2-5, with D perhaps matching TRBD1 (6 bases). There are 17 residues in the CDR3. Looked up from germline, CDR1 is MGHDK and CDR2 is SYGVNS. V gave up 0 bases and J gave up 3 bases, with 17 bases separating them. The CDR3 loop reads CASSEYSSRAGEETQYF. The DNA of the CDR3 is TGTGCCAGCAGTGAATATTCCTCGAGGGCAGGGGAAGAGACCCAGTACTTC.

This clone is a singleton in its sample. The gene calls are TRBV4-1 and TRBJ2-3; TRBD2 matches at 14 bases. Germline CDR1 and CDR2: MGHRA and YSYEKL. V gave up 3 bases and J gave up 6 bases; unmatched junction bases: 5. This CDR3 has 16 amino acids. CDR3 loop: CASSQGLAGVTDTQYF. The CDR3 DNA follows: TGCGCCAGCAGCCAGGGACTAGCGGGGGTAACGGATACGCAGTATTTT.

The rearrangement joins TRBV7-3 to TRBJ1-1; D not resolved. The CDR3 sequence is 14 residues long. The ends were cut back, 0 bases at V and 2 bases at J, with 7 bases in the middle. The germline gives CDR1 SGHTA, CDR2 FQGTGA. The CDR3 is CASSLTAENTEAFF. The CDR3 nucleotides read TGTGCCAGCAGCTTAACAGCAGAAAACACTGAAGCTTTCTTT.

The rearrangement joins TRBV3-1 (or the pseudogene TRBV3-2) to TRBJ1-4; 7 bases map to TRBD1. CDR1 and CDR2 from the germline V gene are LGHDT and YNNKEL (reference sequence). This CDR3 has 14 amino acids. Germline trimming cut 4 bases from V and 1 base from J; bases unmatched to any gene: 0. The CDR3 sequence is CASSRQGTNEKLFF. The CDR3, as DNA: TGTGCCAGCAGCCGACAGGGAACTAATGAAAAACTGTTTTTT.

The gene calls are TRBV7-6 and TRBJ2-7; D perhaps matches TRBD2 (5 bases). The V end lost 5 bases, the J end lost 3 bases, and 20 bases lay between the germline ends. CDR1 is SGHVS, CDR2 FNYEAQ, per germline. The CDR3 covers 16 residues. CDR3 loop: CASSPAASQPNYEQYF. CDR3 nucleotides: TGTGCCAGCAGCCCAGCGGCTTCCCAACCCAACTACGAGCAGTACTTC.

The V gene is TRBV7-3, the J gene TRBJ2-7, with D maybe TRBD1 (6 bases). The CDR3 contains 15 residues. Trimming removed 5 bases at V and 5 bases at J, with 19 bases between. Germline-derived CDR1 and CDR2 are SGHTA and FQGTGA. CDR3 region: CASSPQWGRRDEQYF. CDR3 in DNA: TGTGCCAGCAGCCCCCAGTGGGGGCGTCGGGACGAGCAGTACTTC. The entire variable domain, with the rest obtained from reference TRBV7-3 and TRBJ2-7, is as follows: GAGVSQTPSNKVTEKGKYVELRCDPISGHTALYWYRQSLGQGPEFLIYFQGTGAADDSGLPNDRFFAVRPEGSVSTLKIQRTERGDSAVYLCASSPQWGRRDEQYFGPGTRLTVT.

V gene TRBV6-5 combines with J gene TRBJ1-1; D ambiguous. Trimming removed 8 bases at V and 0 bases at J, with 10 bases between. This CDR3 has 13 amino acids. CDR1 is MNHEY and CDR2 is SVGAGI in the germline V gene. The CDR3 loop is CASRSSMNTEAFF. The CDR3 coding sequence is TGTGCCAGCCGGTCCAGTATGAACACTGAAGCTTTCTTT.

This chain connects TRBV10-3 to TRBJ2-5, with 10 bases matching TRBD2. Trimming cost V 6 bases and J 2 bases; bases outside gene matches: 15. The CDR3 contains 18 residues. Germline V lookup: CDR1 ENHRY, CDR2 SYGVKD. The CDR3 coding sequence is TGTGCCATCAGCCGCGGGTTAGCGGGAGGTTATGGACAAGAGACCCAGTACTTC. This sequence encodes CAISRGLAGGYGQETQYF.

The chain employs TRBV7-3 and TRBJ2-5; D call uncertain. Germline V CDR1 and CDR2: SGHTA, FQGTGA. Trimming removed 5 bases from V and 1 base from J, with 8 bases in between. The CDR3 has 13 residues. This chain's CDR3 is CASSPYSQETQYF. Written as DNA, the CDR3 is TGTGCCAGCAGCCCCTACAGCCAAGAGACCCAGTACTTC.

The V gene is TRBV19, the J gene TRBJ2-7; D unclear. This CDR3 has 12 residues. The V end was cut by 6 bases, the J end by 4 bases, with 10 bases between. In germline, CDR1 is LNHDA, CDR2 SQIVND (reference sequence). CDR3 loop: CASSSRIYEQYF. The CDR3 DNA reads as TGTGCCAGTAGCTCAAGGATTTACGAGCAGTACTTC.

This chain joins TRBV13 and TRBJ2-3; 9 nucleotides match TRBD2. CDR1 and CDR2 (germline): PRHDT, FYEKMQ (reference sequence). This CDR3 has 19 residues. After removal of 5 bases from V and 0 bases from J, the junction contained 15 bases not matched to a gene. CDR3 loop: CASSMGRIAGALSTDTQYF. The CDR3, as DNA: TGTGCCAGCAGCATGGGGAGAATAGCGGGGGCCCTTAGCACAGATACGCAGTATTTT.

V is TRBV9 and J is TRBJ2-5; 7 bases fit TRBD1. This CDR3 is built from 14 residues. V gave up 3 bases and J gave up 2 bases; unmatched junction bases: 4. The germline V gene encodes CDR1 SGDLS and CDR2 YYNGEE. The CDR3 sequence: CASSARRGQETQYF. The CDR3 region has the DNA TGTGCCAGCAGCGCGCGCAGGGGGCAAGAGACCCAGTACTTC.

CDR3 loop: CASSLARRPDTQYF. The CDR3, as DNA: TGTGCCAGCAGCTTGGCCAGGCGCCCCGATACGCAGTATTTT. The rearrangement joins TRBV5-4 to TRBJ2-3; D gene unclear. The CDR3 extends over 14 amino acids. V lost 0 bases, J lost 6 bases, and 11 bases lay in between. Germline CDR1 is SGHNT and CDR2 is YYREEE (reference sequence). Together with reference TRBV5-4 and TRBJ2-3, the CDR3 gives the full variable domain: ETGVTQSPTHLIKTRGQQVTLRCSSQSGHNTVSWYQQALGQGPQFIFQYYREEENGRGNFPPRFSGLQFPNYSSELNVNALELDDSALYLCASSLARRPDTQYFGPGTRLTVL.

The rearrangement links TRBV11-2 to TRBJ2-1, with 7 bases identical to TRBD2. CDR1 SGHAT and CDR2 FQNNGV come from the germline V gene. This CDR3 is built from 16 residues. J lost 4 bases, V lost 5 bases, and 11 bases had no gene match. The DNA of the CDR3 is TGTGCCAGCAGCCCCGTGGGGGGGGGATTTTACAATGAGCAGTTCTTC. Translating gives CASSPVGGGFYNEQFF.

This clone has just a few counts. The chain joins TRBV12-3 or TRBV12-4 to TRBJ1-1; D remains ambiguous. The CDR3 has 11 amino acids. V was cut by 4 bases and J by 11 bases, with 11 bases left in between. DNA of the CDR3: TGTGCCAGCAGTTCAACACTGGGGGCTTTCTTT. Translation: CASSSTLGAFF.

CDR3 DNA: TGTGCCAGCAGCTTAGATAGCGGCCCCTACAATGAGCAGTTCTTC. It encodes CASSLDSGPYNEQFF. The J gene is TRBJ2-1, the V gene TRBV11-3, with D possibly matching TRBD2 (6 bases). Per germline, CDR1 SGHNT and CDR2 YENEEA. This CDR3 is built from 15 residues. Trimming shortened V by 0 bases and J by 2 bases, and 8 bases separated the two germline ends.

Only one count was recorded for this clone. The sample holds other DNA sequences that translate to the same CDR3. The genes are TRBV19 and TRBJ2-7; 7 nucleotides line up with TRBD1. The germline V gene has CDR1 LNHDA and CDR2 SQIVND (reference sequence). V was pared by 3 bases and J by 2 bases, with 4 bases of the junction left unmatched. The CDR3 contains 14 residues. The CDR3 loop is CASSIGQGAYEQYF. The CDR3 DNA reads TGTGCCAGTAGTATTGGTCAGGGGGCCTACGAGCAGTACTTC.

The rearrangement links TRBV5-1 to TRBJ1-2; D gene ambiguous. Germline loops: CDR1 SGHRS, CDR2 YFSETQ. The CDR3 is 12 residues long. Trimming removed 0 bases from V and 5 bases from J, with 5 bases in between. The CDR3 DNA reads as TGCGCCAGCAGCTTGGATAGATATGGCTACACCTTC. Translating gives CASSLDRYGYTF. Combining the CDR3 with reference TRBV5-1 and TRBJ1-2 gives the whole variable domain KAGVTQTPRYLIKTRGQQVTLSCSPISGHRSVSWYQQTPGQGLQFLFEYFSETQRNKGNFPGRFSGRQFSNSRSEMNVSTLELGDSALYLCASSLDRYGYTFGSGTRLTVV.

The chain carries TRBV18 and TRBJ2-2, with 12 bases identical to TRBD2. The CDR3 has 16 residues. The germline V gene encodes CDR1 KGHSH and CDR2 LQKENI. Germline trimming cut 3 bases from V and 4 bases from J; bases unmatched to any gene: 3. As DNA, the CDR3 is TGTGCCAGCTCACCCCGACTAGCGGGGGCCACCGGGGAGCTGTTTTTT. Its translation is CASSPRLAGATGELFF.

This clone was seen once. The genes are TRBV4-1 and TRBJ1-2; D remains unclear. Trimming removed 1 base from V and 0 bases from J, with 6 bases in between. The CDR3 spans 14 residues. The germline CDR1 and CDR2 sequences are MGHRA and YSYEKL. The CDR3 bases are TGCGCCAGCAGCCAAGTCGCGTCTAACTATGGCTACACCTTC. Translated, it gives CASSQVASNYGYTF.

This rearrangement joins TRBV9 to TRBJ1-1; D is unclear. The CDR3 runs to 16 residues. Germline CDR1 SGDLS, CDR2 YYNGEE. Trimming stripped 0 bases from V and 1 base from J, with 13 bases between. CDR3 sequence (DNA): TGTGCCAGCAGCGTAGGTCTGGCGGGCCGGAACACTGAAGCTTTCTTT. Amino acids: CASSVGLAGRNTEAFF.

This rearrangement joins TRBV29-1 to TRBJ2-3, with 15 bases matching TRBD2. J lost 2 bases, V lost 4 bases, and 7 bases had no gene match. The CDR3 is 17 residues long. CDR1 and CDR2 (germline): SQVTM, ANQGSEA. The CDR3 DNA sequence: TGCAGCGTTGGACCGGGACTAGCGGGGGGCCTCACAGATACGCAGTATTTT. Amino acid sequence: CSVGPGLAGGLTDTQYF.

The chain joins TRBV27 to TRBJ2-7; D not certain. In germline, CDR1 is MNHEY, CDR2 SMNVEV (reference sequence). CDR3 length: 14 amino acids. V shed 2 bases and J shed 1 base, with 9 bases lying between them. CDR3 sequence: CASSLRDGSYEQYF. In DNA form, the CDR3 reads TGTGCCAGCAGTTTACGTGACGGATCCTACGAGCAGTACTTC.